This T cell receptor (beta chain) emerged from a study of T-cell reconstitution after alpha-beta-depleted transplantation in children (TCRdb year 2016). Describing the broader study: T-cell immune reconstitution after TCRalphabeta/CD19-depleted allogeneic hematopoietic cell transplantation in children was quantitatively tracked in the study by means of TCR repertoire profiling.

The receptor library was made with PCR. Sequencing was carried out with an Illumina HiSeq 2500. TCR library preparation used molecular barcoding, with unique molecular identifiers applied to normalize quantification of the TCRbeta repertoire. In TCRdb, the public reads were trimmed at Q25 with fastp and aligned with MiXCR, with productive beta chains retained. Each CDR3 protein gets just one entry, which takes the most common genes and DNA from the rows behind it. Here the sample has about 610,000 distinct CDR3 sequences; roughly a tenth occur a single time. The ten largest account for less than 5% of the sample. This clonotype was counted between two and nine times. Its antigen has not been determined. Within one base of it there is no much larger clone, and no base qualities were kept. Taken from cysteine to phenylalanine, the CDR3 has 16 residues. CDR3 DNA only is kept here, 48 bases in frame from base 1. V ends up 0 bases short and J 6 bases short, with an unmatched junction base count of 6. Based on the germline V gene, the CDR1 and CDR2 sequences are MNHEY and SVGAGI.

The origin of this receptor is a human donor who donated a stem cell graft to a child with acute myeloid leukemia. Here the chain combines TRBV6-5 and TRBJ2-5, with 11 bases matching TRBD2. The sample consisted of PBMCs from the stem cell graft donor, taken from the stem cell graft. The CDR3 region: CASSYSRLAGGQTQYF. In nucleotides, the sequence is TGTGCCAGCAGTTACTCTAGGCTAGCGGGAGGACAGACCCAGTACTTC.